This section outlines one TCR beta chain sequence together with its context. This entry is derived from a study of blood T cell repertoires in COVID-19. The germline gives CDR1 SGHTA, CDR2 FQGNSA. The CDR3 loop spans 15 amino acids. V dropped 4 bases and J dropped 5 bases, with 17 bases sitting between them. Assay: immunoSEQ multiplex PCR; the TCRdb copy retains only in-frame clones and omits some. Seen here are around 9,500 clones, about 81% observed once, and the top ten hold about 23%. The TCR comes from a man in his sixties with active COVID-19. The rearrangement uses TRBV7-2 and TRBJ2-5; D might be TRBD2 (5 bases). The sample was peripheral blood. This CDR3 is CASSSRADYRETQYF. CDR3 bases: TGTGCCAGCAGCTCGAGAGCAGACTATAGGGAGACCCAGTACTTC. The full variable domain, in which reference TRBV7-2 and TRBJ2-5 provide the parts outside the CDR3, is GAGVSQSPSNKVTEKGKDVELRCDPISGHTALYWYRQSLGQGLEFLIYFQGNSAPDKSGLPSDRFSAERTGGSVSTLTIQRTQQEDSAVYLCASSSRADYRETQYFGPGTRLLVL.